Listed below are T cell receptor beta chains from one sample, sequenced in a study of blood T cells in healthy people across ages. TCRdb processed the 5' RACE reads anew with MiXCR; each CDR3 protein has one entry. Altogether roughly 930,000 distinct CDR3 sequences are present, around 49% being singletons, with the ten largest covering around 15%. Specimen: blood. The receptors were sampled from a man aged 25-45 years in good health. The CDR3 runs from the conserved cysteine through the conserved F or W. Fields, in order: V gene, D gene, J gene, clone size, CDR3 protein, CDR3 DNA. D genes are given only for firm matches. For some rows the clone size is stated as once, few or many, or as a class when expanded; others skip it.

>TRBV28|NA|TRBJ2-3|few
CASSPPGLSTDTQYF
TGTGCCAGCAGTCCCCCGGGACTGAGCACAGATACGCAGTATTTT
>TRBV5-1|NA|TRBJ2-6|few
CASSLGVGSGANVLTF
TGCGCCAGCAGCTTGGGTGTGGGATCTGGGGCCAACGTCCTGACTTTC
>TRBV7-8|NA|TRBJ2-7|NA
CASSSIGGGLKSEQCF
TGTGCCAGCAGTTCAATAGGGGGGGGACTGAAATCCGAGCAGTGCTTC
>TRBV7-2|NA|TRBJ2-7|NA
CASSTAEISYNEQYF
TGTGCCAGCAGCACAGCAGAGATTTCCTACAATGAGCAGTACTTC
>TRBV20-1|TRBD2|TRBJ2-3|once
CSAPRRSGGADTQYF
TGCAGTGCTCCCAGGCGTAGCGGGGGGGCAGATACGCAGTATTTT
>TRBV9|NA|TRBJ2-5|NA
CASSVEWWDQETQYF
TGTGCCAGCAGCGTTGAATGGTGGGACCAAGAGACCCAGTACTTC
>TRBV4-3|TRBD2|TRBJ2-1|NA
CASSQDRTSGGIEQFF
TGCGCCAGCAGCCAAGATCGGACTAGCGGGGGGATTGAGCAGTTCTTC
>TRBV10-3|NA|TRBJ1-2|few
CAISNTYGYTF
TGTGCCATCAGTAACACCTATGGCTACACCTTC
>TRBV6-1|NA|TRBJ1-1|NA
CASRGNPNTEAFF
TGTGCCAGCAGAGGCAATCCCAACACTGAAGCTTTCTTT
>TRBV27|NA|TRBJ1-5|NA
CASSLAAPWQPQHF
TGTGCCAGCAGTTTAGCGGCCCCCTGGCAGCCCCAGCATTTT
>TRBV9|TRBD1|TRBJ2-3|many
CASSDRGASTDTQYF
TGTGCCAGCAGCGACAGGGGTGCTAGCACAGATACGCAGTATTTT
>TRBV12-3/TRBV12-4|NA|TRBJ2-2|NA
CASRLGFGLTGELFF
TGTGCCAGCAGGCTGGGGTTCGGTCTCACCGGGGAGCTGTTTTTT
>TRBV2|NA|TRBJ2-6|few
CASSATRTFLSSGANVLTF
TGTGCCAGCAGTGCAACTAGGACATTTTTAAGCTCTGGGGCCAACGTCCTGACTTTC
>TRBV28|NA|TRBJ1-2|few
CASTPVVPYGYTF
TGTGCCAGCACCCCTGTAGTACCCTATGGCTACACCTTC
>TRBV5-1|TRBD2|TRBJ2-5|NA
CASSLASSGSETQDF
TGCGCCAGCAGCTTGGCCTCTAGCGGTTCAGAGACCCAGGACTTC
>TRBV29-1|NA|TRBJ1-2|NA
CSVAGAQGYTF
TGCAGCGTTGCGGGGGCTCAAGGCTACACCTTC
>TRBV12-3/TRBV12-4|NA|TRBJ2-7|few
CASSPDRNHRRNYEQYF
TGTGCCAGCAGCCCGGACAGAAATCATAGAAGGAACTACGAGCAGTACTTC